Listed below are T cell receptor beta chains from one sample, sequenced in a study of T cell responses to AZD1222 COVID-19 vaccine. Profiled with immunoSEQ multiplex PCR; TCRdb holds only in-frame clones, not every one. In the table there are fewer than 150,000 clones, about nine tenths of which are singletons. The sample here was peripheral blood, taken on day 0 of AZD1222 vaccination. All receptors come from an adult in good health. CDR3s include the opening cysteine and the closing phenylalanine or tryptophan. Each record gives: D gene, clone size, V gene, CDR3 length, J gene, CDR3 DNA, CDR3 protein. D genes are given only for firm matches. Clone size, where shown, is once, few, many, or a class for clones that have expanded.

>-|-|TRBV7-3|15|TRBJ2-3
TGTGCCAGCAGCTTAGGCGGGAATAGTGCAGATACGCAGTATTTT
CASSLGGNSADTQYF
>-|-|TRBV5-1|14|TRBJ2-6
TGCGCCAGCAGCTTGGAATCTGGGGCCAACGTCCTGACTTTC
CASSLESGANVLTF
>TRBD2|few|TRBV11-2|13|TRBJ2-7
TGTGCCAGCAGCCCGGGAGGTAGCTACGAGCAGTACTTC
CASSPGGSYEQYF
>TRBD1|-|TRBV29-1|15|TRBJ1-2
TGCAGCGTTGTAGGAGGTGGAGGGGGCCCCTATGGCTACACCTTC
CSVVGGGGGPYGYTF
>-|-|TRBV6-2/TRBV6-3|12|TRBJ2-7
TGTGCCAGCAGTTACTCGACCCCTGTGCAGTACTTC
CASSYSTPVQYF
>TRBD1|-|TRBV12-3/TRBV12-4|13|TRBJ2-5
TGTGCCACACTCAGGACAGGGGAAGAGACCCAGTACTTC
CATLRTGEETQYF
>-|-|TRBV2|18|TRBJ2-6
TGTGCCAGCAGTGAGGATAGGTTCAGGAGATCTGGGGCCAACGTCCTGACTTTC
CASSEDRFRRSGANVLTF
>TRBD1|-|TRBV7-9|16|TRBJ1-1
TGTGCCAGCAGCTTAGGTACAGGGGAAAAAGACACTGAAGCTTTCTTT
CASSLGTGEKDTEAFF
>-|-|TRBV9|15|TRBJ2-2
TGTGCCAGCAGCGTACACCCAACAGGACCCGGGGAGCTGTTTTTT
CASSVHPTGPGELFF
>-|-|TRBV30|14|TRBJ2-7
TGTGCCTGGACCAAAGGGGGGACCCTCTACGAGCAGTACTTC
CAWTKGGTLYEQYF
>TRBD1|-|TRBV6-5|13|TRBJ1-1
TGTGCCAGCGCCACGACAGGGACCACTGAAGCTTTCTTT
CASATTGTTEAFF
>-|-|TRBV7-8|12|TRBJ2-7
TGTGCCAGCAGCCGCGGCACCTACGAGCAGTACTTC
CASSRGTYEQYF
>TRBD2|-|TRBV27|14|TRBJ2-2
TGTGCCAGCAGCGGGGGACTAGCAGCCGGGGAGCTGTTTTTT
CASSGGLAAGELFF
>-|-|TRBV7-9|14|TRBJ2-1
TGTGCCAGCACCCTTGGGAGCTCCTACAATGAGCAGTTCTTC
CASTLGSSYNEQFF
>TRBD1|-|TRBV2|18|TRBJ2-5
TGTGCCAGCATTCAAGGCGGAACCGGGACAGCAGCCCAAGAGACCCAGTACTTC
CASIQGGTGTAAQETQYF
>TRBD1|-|TRBV5-1|13|TRBJ1-6
TGCGCCAGCAGTAACAGGGGGGGTTCACCCCTCCACTTT
CASSNRGGSPLHF
>-|-|TRBV28|15|TRBJ1-1
TGTGCCAGCAGTCCTCCCGGGGACGCGGGGCGAGGAGCTTTCTTT
CASSPPGDAGRGAFF
>TRBD1|-|TRBV2|13|TRBJ2-7
TGTGCCAGCTCCCAGGGGGACGGCTACGAGCAGTACTTC
CASSQGDGYEQYF
>TRBD2|-|TRBV10-1|15|TRBJ2-1
TGCGCCAGCAGCCCCCCGAGCGGGAGTAGAAATGAGCAGTTCTTC
CASSPPSGSRNEQFF
>TRBD2|-|TRBV3-1/TRBV3-2|15|TRBJ2-7
TGTGCCAGCAGCCAAGATTCTAGCGGATCCTACGAGCAGTACTTC
CASSQDSSGSYEQYF
>-|-|TRBV19|12|TRBJ1-2
TGTGCCAGCTCCTTACAGGGTAGAGGCTACACCTTC
CASSLQGRGYTF
>-|-|TRBV5-1|14|TRBJ1-6
TGCGCCAGCAGCTTCCAGGGGAACGGCTCACCCCTCCACTTT
CASSFQGNGSPLHF
>TRBD2|once|TRBV4-2|18|TRBJ2-1
TGTGCCAGCAGCCAAGGGACACCTGGAGCGGGAGGGCTCAATGAGCAGTTCTTC
CASSQGTPGAGGLNEQFF
>TRBD1|-|TRBV6-2/TRBV6-3|16|TRBJ1-1
TGTGCCAGCAGCCCGCCCGGGACCGGGACAGCTGGAGGAGCTTTCTTT
CASSPPGTGTAGGAFF
>-|-|TRBV1|18|TRBJ2-2
TGCACCAGCAGCCAAGATGGGGGACTAGCCAGGGACACCGGGGAGCTGTTTTTT
CTSSQDGGLARDTGELFF
>-|-|TRBV5-1|13|TRBJ1-5
TGCGCCAGCAGCTGGGGTGTCGGTCAGCCCCAGCATTTT
CASSWGVGQPQHF
>TRBD1|-|TRBV28|13|TRBJ1-2
TGTGCCAGCAGTCCCGGACAGGTGCGTGGCTACACCTTC
CASSPGQVRGYTF
>-|-|TRBV6-5|12|TRBJ2-5
TGTGCCAGCAGCTCCGGGCCGACGGCCCAGTACTTC
CASSSGPTAQYF
>-|-|TRBV5-8|14|TRBJ1-2
TGTGCCAGCAGCTCCGTGGGAAGACACTATGGCTACACCTTC
CASSSVGRHYGYTF
>-|once|TRBV10-1|13|TRBJ2-5
TGCGCCAGCAGTGCCCAAGTTTTAGAGACCCAGTACTTC
CASSAQVLETQYF
>-|-|TRBV19|19|TRBJ2-7
TGTGCCAGTAGTATGGGGCCATACCAGCCAGAAAGCGAGTCCTACGAGCAGTACTTC
CASSMGPYQPESESYEQYF
>TRBD1|once|TRBV4-1|15|TRBJ1-6
TGCGCCAGCAGCCAGGGGGATCGGACAGGATCACCCCTCCACTTT
CASSQGDRTGSPLHF
>-|-|TRBV7-2|16|TRBJ1-4
TGTGCCAGCAGCTCCGGGGGAGGGCAGACTAATGAAAAACTGTTTTTT
CASSSGGGQTNEKLFF
>-|-|TRBV7-3|17|TRBJ2-1
TGTGCCAGCAGCGCCCGACAGGGCAGCGGGAGCGGCAATGAGCAGTTCTTC
CASSARQGSGSGNEQFF
>-|-|TRBV7-9|14|TRBJ2-7
TGTGCCAGCAGCTTTTACGGCAACTCCTACGAGCAGTACTTC
CASSFYGNSYEQYF
>TRBD2|-|TRBV3-1/TRBV3-2|18|TRBJ2-1
TGTGCCAGCAGCCAAGATTGGACTAGCGGGAGCCCCTACAATGAGCAGTTCTTC
CASSQDWTSGSPYNEQFF
>-|few|TRBV6-5|16|TRBJ2-7
TGTGCCAGCAGTTACTCTTCCGGGGGCGCGTCCTACGAGCAGTACTTC
CASSYSSGGASYEQYF
>TRBD1|-|TRBV7-2|13|TRBJ1-3
TGTGCCAGCACCGGGACAGACGGAAACACCATATATTTT
CASTGTDGNTIYF
>-|-|TRBV2|14|TRBJ2-2
TGTGCCAGCACGGGACACCAAAACACCGGGGAGCTGTTTTTT
CASTGHQNTGELFF
>-|few|TRBV7-2|16|TRBJ1-4
TGTGCCAGCAGCAAAGGCCGTTATGCAACTAATGAAAAACTGTTTTTT
CASSKGRYATNEKLFF
>TRBD2|-|TRBV5-8|15|TRBJ2-5
TGTGCCAGCAGCCCCCTCCGGGGGGTCCAAGAGACCCAGTACTTC
CASSPLRGVQETQYF
>-|-|TRBV28|15|TRBJ2-3
TGTGCCAGCAGTAGCGTGGGTCCTAGCACAGATACGCAGTATTTT
CASSSVGPSTDTQYF
>-|-|TRBV10-2|14|TRBJ1-1
TGCGCCAGCAGAGAGGGAGGGACCGGCACTGAAGCTTTCTTT
CASREGGTGTEAFF
>TRBD1|-|TRBV29-1|12|TRBJ2-7
TGCAGCCCTGGGGACAGGTCCTACGAGCAGTACTTC
CSPGDRSYEQYF